In its sample, the clone carrying this TCR beta chain was seen a few times. The sample belongs to a study of blood T cell repertoires in COVID-19. Produced via immunoSEQ multiplex PCR; TCRdb's table is partial and in-frame only. The sample lists about 48,000 clones, more than 75% occurring once. The sequence was obtained from a woman aged 55-70 years with acute or convalescent COVID-19. Sequencing was done on a sample of peripheral blood.

This chain's CDR3 is CASSGRGRTFF. The CDR3 DNA reads as TGTGCCAGCAGCGGCAGGGGTAGAACTTTCTTT. V is TRBV12-3 or TRBV12-4 and J is TRBJ1-1; D may be TRBD1 (6 bases). The CDR3 runs to 11 residues. V dropped 6 bases and J dropped 12 bases, with 14 bases sitting between them.